This entry is about one T cell receptor beta chain. Its antigen is still unknown. The input lacks base qualities; no much larger clone sits a single base away. The CDR3 has 14 amino acids, counting the end cysteine and phenylalanine. The only DNA kept is the CDR3, 42 bases in frame from the first base. The germline ends are 12 bases apart after V is trimmed by 2 bases and J by 8 bases. CDR1 MNHEY and CDR2 SVGAGI are derived from the germline V gene. This record comes from a study of T-cell memory formation after mild COVID-19 (dated by TCRdb to the early 2020s). About the study as a whole: TCR sequence clusters from the two donors were found to be largely donor specific. The cohort was made up of two young adult volunteers, one female and one male, who were previously healthy. T-cell clones expanding and contracting after mild COVID-19 in a couple of donors were tracked by longitudinal TCRalpha and TCRbeta repertoire sequencing.

Sequencing took place on an Illumina NovaSeq 6000. TCRalpha and TCRbeta cDNA libraries were constructed by 5'RACE with constant-segment primers, with sample barcodes and unique molecular identifiers being introduced. Trizol reagent was used to extract RNA from every sample. Libraries were amplified in two PCR steps, with a second sample barcode and Illumina TruSeq adapters added in the second step. Libraries were sequenced on an Illumina NovaSeq with 2 x 150 bp paired-end reads. The study's processing was this. With migec v1.2.7, reads were demultiplexed and then collapsed into UMI-guided consensus sequences. Using mixcr v2.1.11, the UMI consensuses were aligned to TRA and TRB V and J templates and assembled into clonotypes. Expanded or contracted clonotypes were those called significant by both edgeR and NoisET, with noise models trained on biological replicates. For edgeR calls, the cutoffs were a false discovery rate-adjusted p below 0.01 and a log2 fold-change threshold of 1. As an exploratory analysis of dynamics, max-normalized trajectories of the 1000 most abundant clonotypes were examined by PCA with hierarchical clustering. Each responding clone was given a CD4 or CD8 phenotype based on the CD4+ and CD8+ repertoires, which had been sequenced separately. The public reads were reanalyzed by TCRdb: fastp trimming at Q25, MiXCR alignment, in-frame beta chains only. Each record represents a unique CDR3 protein, reported with the most common genes and DNA among its rows. For this entry, the V and J calls and clone size follow TCRdb and not the study's own pipeline. This sample comprises under 200,000 distinct CDR3 sequences, under 14% of them detected only once. Less than 4% of the sample belongs to the ten largest clones.

Paper-wide results and their limitations: Only a couple of mild cases were covered by the study, and larger cohorts that include severe cases with pre-infection samples were considered necessary. Clones contracting from day 15 to 85 had balanced CD4/CD8 phenotypes, while a second wave expanding from day 15 to 37 was biased towards CD4+. Contracting CD4+ clones turned up mainly in the CM and EM memory subsets, whereas EMRA was where CD8+ clones were enriched. Whether the second-wave clones peaking on day 37 were SARS-CoV-2 specific was not confirmed. The detection of some responding clones in pre-infection memory suggests that pre-existing cross-reactive memory T cells joined the SARS-CoV-2 response.

PBMCs were isolated by Ficoll-Paque density gradient centrifugation. The sequence was collected from a young man who had mild COVID-19 (a few samples of this study predate the infection). The sample titles of this study are shuffled in the database, so cell type and time point are left out; the donor was told from shared clones. The chain employs TRBV6-5 and TRBJ1-4, with no reliable assignment of the D segment. Sample: PBMCs or a T cell subset sorted from them (not recorded which). In nucleotides, the sequence is TGTGCCAGCAGTTACACAGACGGGAGAGAAAAACTGTTTTTT. This codes for CASSYTDGREKLFF.